The present TCR beta chain was sequenced within a study of graft-versus-host responses after intestinal transplantation. About the study: The recipients all started with anti-thymocyte globulin induction and then took tacrolimus and steroids for about three years.

Overall study results and limits: Some patients had graft-donor T cell macrochimerism. In their allografts, the ratios of graft-versus-host to host-versus-graft T cell clones were high. GvH clones detected in recipient marrow included some appearing first in ileum or blood. Levels of circulating GvH clones at their peak were associated with early post-transplant HvG declines.

Comments on this clone: Its cognate antigen is unknown.

Using immunoSEQ multiplex PCR, the repertoire was profiled, and TCRdb retains in-frame clones only, with some absent. The table includes about 19,000 clones, 90% detected once. The sequence derives from a human patient who received an intestinal transplant, so some T cells may come from the graft donor. Sequencing used PBMCs, obtained more than 350 days after transplant.

CDR3 sequence: CASGETREPQLAASYEQYF. The CDR3 DNA is TGCGCCAGCGGAGAGACCCGGGAGCCTCAACTCGCGGCATCCTACGAGCAGTACTTC. V usage is TRBV10-1 and J usage is TRBJ2-7, with D possibly matching TRBD2 (6 bases). Germline assignment: CDR1 WNHNN and CDR2 SYGVQD (reference sequence). The CDR3 has 19 amino acids. With 8 bases removed from V and 1 base from J, the gap between germline ends came to 30 bases.